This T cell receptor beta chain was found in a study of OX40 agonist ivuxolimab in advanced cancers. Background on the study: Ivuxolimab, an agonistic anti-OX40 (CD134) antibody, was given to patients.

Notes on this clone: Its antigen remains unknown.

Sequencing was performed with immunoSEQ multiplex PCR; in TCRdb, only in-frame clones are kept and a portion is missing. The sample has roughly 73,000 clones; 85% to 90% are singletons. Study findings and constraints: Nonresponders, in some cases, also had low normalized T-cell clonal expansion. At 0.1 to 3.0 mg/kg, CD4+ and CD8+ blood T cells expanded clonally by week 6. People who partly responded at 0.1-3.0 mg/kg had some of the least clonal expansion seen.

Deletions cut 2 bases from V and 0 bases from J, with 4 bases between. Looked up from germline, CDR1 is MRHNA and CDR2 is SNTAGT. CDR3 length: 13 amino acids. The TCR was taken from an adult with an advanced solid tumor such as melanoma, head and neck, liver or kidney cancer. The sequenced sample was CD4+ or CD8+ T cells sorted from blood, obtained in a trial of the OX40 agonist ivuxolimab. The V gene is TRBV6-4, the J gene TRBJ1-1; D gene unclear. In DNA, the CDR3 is TGTGCCAGCAGTGACAGGATGAACACTGAAGCTTTCTTT. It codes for CASSDRMNTEAFF.